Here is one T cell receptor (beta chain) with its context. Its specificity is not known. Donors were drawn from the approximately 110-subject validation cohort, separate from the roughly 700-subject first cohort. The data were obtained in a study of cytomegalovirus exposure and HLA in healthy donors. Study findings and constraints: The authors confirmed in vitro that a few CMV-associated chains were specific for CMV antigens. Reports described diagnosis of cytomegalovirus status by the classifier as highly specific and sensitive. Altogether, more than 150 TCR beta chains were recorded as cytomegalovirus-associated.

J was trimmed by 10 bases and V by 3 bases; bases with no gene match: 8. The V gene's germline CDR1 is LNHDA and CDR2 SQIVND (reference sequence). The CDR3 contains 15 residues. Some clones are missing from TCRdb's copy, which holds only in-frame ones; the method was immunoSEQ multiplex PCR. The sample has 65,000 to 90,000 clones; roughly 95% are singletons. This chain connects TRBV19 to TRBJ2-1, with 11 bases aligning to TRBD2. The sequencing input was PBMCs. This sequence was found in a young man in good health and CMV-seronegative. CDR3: CASSMHSGGVQEQFF. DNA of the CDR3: TGTGCCAGTAGTATGCATAGCGGGGGGGTACAGGAGCAGTTCTTC. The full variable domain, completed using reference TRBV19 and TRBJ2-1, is DGGITQSPKYLFRKEGQNVTLSCEQNLNHDAMYWYRQDPGQGLRLIYYSQIVNDFQKGDIAEGYSVSREKKESFPLTVTSAQKNPTAFYLCASSMHSGGVQEQFFGPGTRLTVL.